The clone carrying this TCR beta chain occurred many times. Its antigen remains unidentified. The roughly 17-32 mg bulk tissue piece was not sorted before simultaneous RNA and DNA extraction. Resecting the tumor surgically was how the patients' primary liver carcinoma was treated. Treatment-naive at the time, the patients had chronic HBV infection. The investigators made TCR beta cDNA from approximately 510 ng total RNA, using a constant-region primer. Three rounds of nested multiplex PCR with slightly modified ARM-PCR produced TCR beta libraries. The first two PCR rounds, around 11 cycles each, used TRBV1-TRBV30 forward primers and a C-beta reverse primer. TCRdb analysed the multiplex PCR reads with MiXCR anew, one entry per CDR3 protein. The sample comprises tens of thousands of distinct CDR3 sequences, roughly four fifths of which are singletons, and approximately 40% rests with the top ten. These data come from a study of tumor-infiltrating lymphocytes in primary liver carcinoma. Turning to the study itself: All patients, whether men or women, fell within 30 to 69 years of age.

Germline V lookup: CDR1 MNHEY, CDR2 SVGEGT. The CDR3 sequence is 16 residues long. The trim removed 3 bases at V and 7 bases at J, leaving 8 bases unmatched. The study, taken as a whole, reports: Tumor-adjacent and tumor-blood pairs overlapped less than tumor region pairs did.

J is TRBJ2-2 and V is TRBV6-2 or TRBV6-3; 10 nucleotides align to TRBD2. The specimen sequenced was liver tumor tissue from sampling region 5. Subset indicated: tumor region T5, tumor centre. The receptor was derived from a middle-aged man with primary liver carcinoma and hepatitis B virus infection. The CDR3 is CASSYRLAGADGELFF. The CDR3 nucleotides read TGTGCCAGCAGTTATCGGCTAGCGGGAGCCGACGGGGAGCTGTTTTTT.